The 7 T cell receptor beta chains given below trace back to one sample, sequenced in a study of blood T cell repertoires in COVID-19. The assay was immunoSEQ multiplex PCR, and TCRdb's table has in-frame clones only and misses some. The sample holds approximately 240,000 clones, 70% to 90% seen once. The sample comprised peripheral blood. All receptors come from a woman between 40 and 55 years old who had recovered from COVID-19.

This chain uses TRBV4-2 with TRBJ1-1, with a tentative D call TRBD1 (6 bases). This CDR3 is 16 amino acids long. V was trimmed by 1 base and J by 4 bases, leaving 16 bases between them. Per the germline V gene, CDR1 is LGHNA and CDR2 is YNFKEQ. The CDR3 protein is CASSQGEGPRGTEAFF. DNA of the CDR3: TGTGCCAGCAGCCAAGGTGAGGGCCCCAGGGGCACTGAAGCTTTCTTT.

V is TRBV7-2 and J is TRBJ2-2; possibly TRBD2 for D (6 bases). The CDR3 has 15 amino acids. Germline V lookup: CDR1 SGHTA, CDR2 FQGNSA. V was pared by 3 bases and J by 4 bases, with 12 bases between. The CDR3 sequence is CASSLQGLLTGELFF. As DNA, the CDR3 is TGTGCCAGCAGCTTGCAGGGACTGCTCACCGGGGAGCTGTTTTTT.

The chain uses TRBV11-1 and TRBJ2-1; 8 bases fit TRBD2. The J segment lost 5 bases and the V segment lost 4 bases, leaving 7 bases of the junction unmatched. The CDR3 contains 15 residues. Germline CDR1 reads SGHAT; CDR2 reads FQDESV (reference sequence). The CDR3 region has the DNA TGTGCCAGCAGCTCCGGTAGCGGGGCGAACAATGAGCAGTTCTTC. It specifies CASSSGSGANNEQFF.

For the CDR3, the DNA is TGTGCCAGCAGCTTGTGGGACAGGGTGAACACTGAAGCTTTCTTT. Its protein product is CASSLWDRVNTEAFF. This sequence joins TRBV5-6 and TRBJ1-1; 9 bases agree with TRBD1. CDR3 length: 15 amino acids. Germline V gene lookup returns CDR1 SGHDT and CDR2 YYEEEE. With V trimmed by 1 base and J by 0 bases, 1 base remained unmatched.

The chain recombines TRBV2 with TRBJ2-1, with 7 positions matching TRBD1. In germline, CDR1 is SNHLY, CDR2 FYNNEI. The CDR3 runs 14 residues. After removal of 4 bases from V and 4 bases from J, the junction contained 4 bases not matched to a gene. The CDR3 coding sequence is TGTGCCAGCAGTGGGGACAGAAAATACAATGAGCAGTTCTTC. This sequence encodes CASSGDRKYNEQFF.

V is TRBV30 and J is TRBJ1-2; the D gene is possibly TRBD1 (6 bases). V lost 3 bases and J 4 bases, leaving 9 bases between the germline ends. CDR1 and CDR2 from the germline V gene are GTSNPN and SVGIG (reference sequence). CDR3 length: 12 amino acids. CDR3 protein: CAWRGDTYGYTF. The CDR3 bases are TGTGCCTGGAGGGGGGACACCTATGGCTACACCTTC.

The V call is TRBV9, the J call TRBJ1-3, with D unclear. Per germline, CDR1 SGDLS and CDR2 YYNGEE. The CDR3 runs 17 residues. V lost 0 bases and J lost 4, with 17 bases in between. The CDR3 nucleotides are TGTGCCAGCAGCGTAGACCCCGACTCCACCTCAGGAAACACCATATATTTT. This sequence encodes CASSVDPDSTSGNTIYF.